This record covers a single T cell receptor (beta chain). The table came from immunoSEQ multiplex PCR; TCRdb's copy has only in-frame clones and leaves some out. The sample holds about 42,000 clones, more than 70% seen once. The sample originates from a study of OX40 agonist ivuxolimab in advanced cancers. The CDR3 consists of 16 residues. Germline-derived CDR1 and CDR2 are PRHDT and FYEKMQ (reference sequence). Between the trimmed V and J ends, which lost 5 bases and 4 bases, there was a span of 17 bases. The sample in question was CD4+ or CD8+ T cells sorted from blood, obtained in a trial of the OX40 agonist ivuxolimab. This chain joins TRBV13 and TRBJ2-2, with D maybe TRBD2 (6 bases). This TCR derives from an adult with an advanced solid tumor such as melanoma, head and neck, liver or kidney cancer. The CDR3, as DNA: TGTGCCAGCAGCCCCTGGTCCTCCGGGAGCACCGGGGAGCTGTTTTTT. Translation gives CASSPWSSGSTGELFF.